Below, 10 T cell receptor beta chains from the same sample are listed, as sequenced in a study of CD8 T cells in ankylosing spondylitis (dated by TCRdb to 2016 to 2017). The library was obtained by 5' RACE. Sequenced on an Illumina HiSeq 2500. Using fastp trimming at Q25 and MiXCR clonotype assembly, TCRdb reanalyzed the public sequencing data and kept in-frame beta chains. For every CDR3 protein sequence, its rows merge into one entry that carries the most common genes and DNA. The sample data list about 36,000 distinct CDR3 sequences, and approximately 11% of these were observed just once. Of the sample, 20% to 25% falls within the top ten clones. The sequenced sample was synovial fluid, either unsorted or a sorted T cell fraction (not recorded which). The receptor source for this set is a male donor with ankylosing spondylitis.

This clonotype was found a few times. The chain joins TRBV5-1 to TRBJ2-7; D might be TRBD1 (5 bases). This CDR3 comprises 14 residues. Germline lookup yields CDR1 SGHRS and CDR2 YFSETQ. V was trimmed by 5 bases and J by 0 bases, leaving 12 bases between them. The CDR3 sequence is CASRGVASSYEQYF. CDR3 coding DNA: TGCGCCAGCAGAGGGGTCGCTAGCTCCTACGAGCAGTACTTC.

This chain joins TRBV11-2 and TRBJ2-1; 7 bases are shared with TRBD2. CDR3 length: 14 residues. V gave up 5 bases and J gave up 8 bases; unmatched junction bases: 9. Germline CDR1 is SGHAT and CDR2 is FQNNGV. The CDR3 here is CASSPKRGQDEQFF. Here the CDR3 DNA reads TGTGCCAGCAGCCCCAAGCGGGGCCAGGATGAGCAGTTCTTC. Based on the CDR3 plus reference TRBV11-2 and TRBJ2-1, the full variable domain is EAGVAQSPRYKIIEKRQSVAFWCNPISGHATLYWYQQILGQGPKLLIQFQNNGVVDDSQLPKDRFSAERLKGVDSTLKIQPAKLEDSAVYLCASSPKRGQDEQFFGPGTRLTVL.

The chain links TRBV11-2 to TRBJ2-1; 12 positions agree with TRBD2. Germline V gives CDR1 SGHAT, CDR2 FQNNGV. The CDR3 spans 18 residues. The V gene end was trimmed by 4 bases and the J gene end by 7 bases; junction bases not matched to a gene: 14. The CDR3 spells CASSWLTPTSGSNNEQFF. The CDR3 DNA is TGTGCCAGCAGCTGGCTAACTCCGACTAGCGGGAGTAATAATGAGCAGTTCTTC. The complete variable domain, with remaining parts taken from reference TRBV11-2 and TRBJ2-1, reads EAGVAQSPRYKIIEKRQSVAFWCNPISGHATLYWYQQILGQGPKLLIQFQNNGVVDDSQLPKDRFSAERLKGVDSTLKIQPAKLEDSAVYLCASSWLTPTSGSNNEQFFGPGTRLTVL.

This chain joins TRBV28 and TRBJ1-1; 8 nucleotides agree with TRBD1. The J segment lost 4 bases and the V segment lost 2 bases, leaving 6 bases of the junction unmatched. Germline-derived CDR1 and CDR2 are MDHEN and SYDVKM. CDR3 size: 15 residues. In DNA form, the CDR3 reads TGTGCCAGCAGTTTAGGGCAGGGGGCCTTCACTGAAGCTTTCTTT. Translating it yields CASSLGQGAFTEAFF. Drawing the rest from reference TRBV28 and TRBJ1-1, the complete variable domain is DVKVTQSSRYLVKRTGEKVFLECVQDMDHENMFWYRQDPGLGLRLIYFSYDVKMKEKGDIPEGYSVSREKKERFSLILESASTNQTSMYLCASSLGQGAFTEAFFGQGTRLTVV.

This clonotype was picked up a small number of times. V and J are TRBV27 and TRBJ2-7, with D perhaps TRBD1 or TRBD2 (5 bases each). The CDR3 totals 15 residues. V gave up 5 bases and J gave up 2 bases, with 16 bases separating them. Germline loops: CDR1 MNHEY, CDR2 SMNVEV (reference sequence). CDR3 protein: CASSLLGTSAYEQYF. Here the CDR3 DNA reads TGTGCCAGCAGTCTCCTCGGGACCTCAGCCTACGAGCAGTACTTC.

This clonotype has ten or more counts. J is TRBJ2-1 and V is TRBV10-3, with D hard to call. Germline-derived CDR1 and CDR2 are ENHRY and SYGVKD. V lost 6 bases, J lost 5 bases, and 8 bases lay in between. The CDR3 has 12 amino acids. CDR3 loop: CAISEINNEQFF. The CDR3 DNA reads TGTGCCATCAGCGAAATAAACAATGAGCAGTTCTTC.

J is TRBJ1-2 and V is TRBV7-9, with D unresolved. The ends were cut back, 1 base at V and 2 bases at J, with 11 bases in the middle. This CDR3 comprises 15 residues. CDR1 is SEHNR and CDR2 is FQNEAQ in the germline V gene (reference sequence). For the CDR3, the DNA is TGTGCCAGCAGCTTAGAAGGAGACCTCAACTATGGCTACACCTTC. Protein sequence: CASSLEGDLNYGYTF.

For the CDR3, the DNA is TGTGCCAGTAGTATAAAGGTGCGGAATGAGCAGTTCTTC. Its protein product is CASSIKVRNEQFF. The chain is built from TRBV19 and TRBJ2-1, with D unresolved. Per the germline V gene, CDR1 is LNHDA and CDR2 is SQIVND (reference sequence). V lost 2 bases and J 7 bases, leaving 9 bases between the germline ends. The CDR3 is 13 amino acids.

The gene calls are TRBV5-1 and TRBJ1-1, with D possibly matching TRBD1 (5 bases). The CDR3 consists of 14 residues. With 4 bases removed from V and 0 bases from J, the gap between germline ends came to 10 bases. Germline CDR1 is SGHRS and CDR2 is YFSETQ. CDR3 sequence reads: CASSPDTLNTEAFF. In nucleotides, the CDR3 is TGCGCCAGCAGCCCGGACACCTTGAACACTGAAGCTTTCTTT.

This clonotype was observed a few times. The genes are TRBV18 and TRBJ2-7, with D unresolved. The CDR3 loop spans 11 amino acids. V lost 4 bases to trimming and J lost 3 bases, with 4 bases between them. Germline V gene sequence: CDR1 KGHSH, CDR2 LQKENI. Written as DNA, the CDR3 is TGTGCCAGCTCACGAGACTACGAGCAGTACTTC. The encoded protein is CASSRDYEQYF. The entire variable domain, with the rest obtained from reference TRBV18 and TRBJ2-7, is as follows: NAGVMQNPRHLVRRRGQEARLRCSPMKGHSHVYWYRQLPEEGLKFMVYLQKENIIDESGMPKERFSAEFPKEGPSILRIQQVVRGDSAAYFCASSRDYEQYFGPGTRLTVT.